This T cell receptor beta chain was sequenced during a study of human T cells and chemical hapten exposure (dated by TCRdb to the early 2020s). Turning to the overall study: For sensitization, 2% DPC in acetone was applied to a 2 cm by 2 cm area of upper inner arm skin. Throughout the approximately 24-week study period, patients were also given weekly therapeutic DPC doses on the scalp. Patch testing was done on the upper back using Finn chambers containing 0.01% DPC, and results were scored after 6 days according to International Contact Dermatitis Research Group standards. The patient cohort, mostly female, included alopecia areata with under or over 50% scalp involvement, alopecia totalis and alopecia universalis. Libraries were pooled for sequencing, and variation in per-sample TCR yields was attributed mainly to small differences in library volumes within the pool. This study followed changes in the peripheral blood TCR repertoire in vivo during primary and secondary sensitization of alopecia patients to the hapten diphenylcyclopropenone (DPC). Patient blood was sampled pre-sensitization (week 0) and at 2, 6 and about 24 weeks after DPC sensitization. Around 30 alopecia patients provided blood for TCR sequencing at one to four time points (pre-sensitization, 2, 6 and 24 weeks). Results the study describes overall, beyond this receptor: The number of PT1 expanded TCRs positively correlated with patch test score, significant at thresholds 8, 16 and 32 but not 4. DPC sensitization did not change the number of TCRs with a frequency above 1 in 1000, and there was no evidence of changes in global repertoire structure. Compared with pre-sensitization or healthy control sets, expanded TCRs formed significantly more large CDR3 similarity clusters, which is consistent with antigen-driven responses. All patients had alopecia, a presumed autoimmune disease, so their immune response might differ from that of healthy individuals. After repeated subsampling, changes were observed in the strength of the expansion versus patch-test correlation and in the threshold at which the correlation became significant.

Libraries were prepared through RACE. The data were produced on a NextSeq 500. Library preparation attached unique molecular identifiers to individual cDNA molecules for quantitative, reproducible TCR counting. Each blood RNA sample was used to sequence both TCR alpha and TCR beta chains. The published analysis was carried out like this. A median of roughly 99,000 TCRs per sample was observed, with a range of roughly 23,224 to 750,000. V, J and CDR3 annotation of the TCR reads was performed with the Decombinator software suite. Every sample was subsampled to the same number of TCRs (28,000) for the PS versus PT1 abundance plots. Expanded TCRs were defined as absent before sensitization and observed at least eight times at the 2-week time point. TCRdb handled the public reads itself, with Q25 trimming in fastp and clone calling in MiXCR, and kept productive beta chains. Each entry is one CDR3 protein sequence, shown with its most common DNA and genes. None of the V and J calls come from the authors' own analysis; TCRdb made them. This sample has tens of thousands of distinct CDR3 sequences in its table, and about 10% of those were observed once. Jointly, the top ten make up less than 2.5% of the sample.

This clonotype was seen a few times. The clone's antigen remains unknown. Per-nucleotide qualities are absent, and no much larger clonotype sits a single base away. The germline V gene gives CDR1 as MNHEY and CDR2 as SVGEGT. The germline V end is reduced by 1 base and the J end by 4 bases; junction bases left unmatched: 0. Counted from cysteine to phenylalanine, this CDR3 has 15 amino acids. Of the read, only the CDR3 DNA is kept; its 45 bases are in frame from base 1. The label giving this sample's time point can be read as: patch test 1, 2 weeks after DPC sensitization. This specimen's treatment or condition label, per the study, means: therapeutic diphenylcyclopropenone sensitization with weekly scalp DPC. At each patch-test visit, blood was drawn before the patch test was applied. Patients were eligible if aged 18 to 70, diagnosed with alopecia and judged suitable for DPC therapy, and pregnant patients were excluded. Total RNA was isolated from unfractionated whole blood collected in Tempus Blood RNA tubes.

The source of this sequence is a man in his forties with alopecia areata. Some clones in this sample may be carry-over from other donors' samples. Material: whole blood, obtained in connection with sensitization to the hapten diphenylcyclopropenone (DPC). The chain uses TRBV6-2 or TRBV6-3 and TRBJ2-5, and TRBD2 aligns with 13 junction nucleotides. For the CDR3, the sequence is CASSYWTSGRETQYF. The nucleotide sequence is given as TGTGCCAGCAGTTACTGGACTAGCGGGAGAGAGACCCAGTACTTC.